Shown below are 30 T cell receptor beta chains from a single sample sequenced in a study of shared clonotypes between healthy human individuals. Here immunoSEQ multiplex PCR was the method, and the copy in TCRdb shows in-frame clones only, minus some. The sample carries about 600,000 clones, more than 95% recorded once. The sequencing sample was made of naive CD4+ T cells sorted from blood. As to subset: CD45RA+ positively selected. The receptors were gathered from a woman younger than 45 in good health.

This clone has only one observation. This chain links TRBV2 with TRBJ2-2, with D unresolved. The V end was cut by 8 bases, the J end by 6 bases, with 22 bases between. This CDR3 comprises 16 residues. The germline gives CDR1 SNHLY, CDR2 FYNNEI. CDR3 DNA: TGTGCCAGCGTACTCCACCCTAGTGCGGTAGCCGGGGAGCTGTTTTTT. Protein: CASVLHPSAVAGELFF.

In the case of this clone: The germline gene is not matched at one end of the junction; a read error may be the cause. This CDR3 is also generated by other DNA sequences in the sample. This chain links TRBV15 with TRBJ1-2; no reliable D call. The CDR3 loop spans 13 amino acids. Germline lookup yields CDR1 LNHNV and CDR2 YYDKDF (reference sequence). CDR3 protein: CATSQEGDGGYTF. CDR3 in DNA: TGCGCCACCAGCCAGGAGGGTGACGGTGGCTACACCTTC. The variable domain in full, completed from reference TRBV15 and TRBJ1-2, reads DAMVIQNPRYQVTQFGKPVTLSCSQTLNHNVMYWYQQKSSQAPKLLFHYYDKDFNNEADTPDNFQSRRPNTSFCFLDIRSPGLGDTAMYLCATSQEGDGGYTFGSGTRLTVV.

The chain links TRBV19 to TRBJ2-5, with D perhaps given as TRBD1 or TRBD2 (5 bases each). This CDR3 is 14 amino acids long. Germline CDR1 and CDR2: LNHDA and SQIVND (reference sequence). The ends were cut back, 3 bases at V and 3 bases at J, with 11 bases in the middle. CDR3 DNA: TGTGCCAGTAGTATGTCGGGGACCAAAGAGACCCAGTACTTC. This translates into CASSMSGTKETQYF.

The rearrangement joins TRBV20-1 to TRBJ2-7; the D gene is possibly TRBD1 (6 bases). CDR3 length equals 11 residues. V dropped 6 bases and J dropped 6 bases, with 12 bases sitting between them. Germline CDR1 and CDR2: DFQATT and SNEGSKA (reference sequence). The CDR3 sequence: CSAERGGEQYF. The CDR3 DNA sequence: TGCAGTGCGGAGAGAGGGGGCGAGCAGTACTTC.

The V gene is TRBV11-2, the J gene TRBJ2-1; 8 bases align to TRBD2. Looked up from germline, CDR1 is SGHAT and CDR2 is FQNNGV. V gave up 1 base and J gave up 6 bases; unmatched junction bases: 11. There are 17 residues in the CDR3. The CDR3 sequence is CASSLGAPAGDANEQFF. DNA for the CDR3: TGTGCCAGCAGCTTAGGGGCTCCAGCGGGAGACGCCAATGAGCAGTTCTTC.

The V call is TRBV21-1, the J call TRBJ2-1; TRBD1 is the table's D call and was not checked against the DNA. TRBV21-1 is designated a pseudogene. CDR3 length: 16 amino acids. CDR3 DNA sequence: TGTGCCAGCAGCAAAGAGGGGTGGACCTCCTACAATGAGCAGTTCTTC. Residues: CASSKEGWTSYNEQFF.

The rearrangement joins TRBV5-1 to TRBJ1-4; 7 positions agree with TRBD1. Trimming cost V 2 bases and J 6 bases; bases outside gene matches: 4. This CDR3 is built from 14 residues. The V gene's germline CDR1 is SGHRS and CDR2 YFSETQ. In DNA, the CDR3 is TGCGCCAGCAGCTTTTCAGGGGGAGATGAAAAACTGTTTTTT. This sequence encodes CASSFSGGDEKLFF.

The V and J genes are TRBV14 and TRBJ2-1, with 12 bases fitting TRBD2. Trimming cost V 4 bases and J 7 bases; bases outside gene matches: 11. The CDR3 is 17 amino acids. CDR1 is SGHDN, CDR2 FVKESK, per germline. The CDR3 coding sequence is TGTGCCAGCAGCCTCCTACTAGCGGGGGGTGTTTTGAATGAGCAGTTCTTC. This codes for CASSLLLAGGVLNEQFF.

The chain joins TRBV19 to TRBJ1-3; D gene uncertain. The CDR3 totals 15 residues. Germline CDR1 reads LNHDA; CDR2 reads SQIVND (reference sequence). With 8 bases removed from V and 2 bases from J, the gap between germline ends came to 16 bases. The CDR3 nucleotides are TGTGCCAGTTGCCAACTTCAAGGAGCTGGAAACACCATATATTTT. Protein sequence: CASCQLQGAGNTIYF.

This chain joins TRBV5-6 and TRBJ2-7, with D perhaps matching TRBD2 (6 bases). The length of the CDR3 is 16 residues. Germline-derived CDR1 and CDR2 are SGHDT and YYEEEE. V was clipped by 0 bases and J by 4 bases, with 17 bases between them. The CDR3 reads CASSLAGTHVKYEQYF. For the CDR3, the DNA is TGTGCCAGCAGCTTGGCCGGGACTCATGTAAAGTACGAGCAGTACTTC.

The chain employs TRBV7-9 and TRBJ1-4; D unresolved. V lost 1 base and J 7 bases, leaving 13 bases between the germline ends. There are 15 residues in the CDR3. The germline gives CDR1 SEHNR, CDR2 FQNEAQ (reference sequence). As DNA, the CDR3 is TGTGCCAGCAGCTTAGGACGGCCAGGAATTGAAAAACTGTTTTTT. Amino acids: CASSLGRPGIEKLFF.

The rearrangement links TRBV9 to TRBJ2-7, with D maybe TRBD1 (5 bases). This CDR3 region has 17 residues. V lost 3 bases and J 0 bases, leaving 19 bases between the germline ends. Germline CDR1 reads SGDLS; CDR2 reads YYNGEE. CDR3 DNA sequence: TGTGCCAGCAGCGAGGGGCTTCCAGAAACGGGCTCCTACGAGCAGTACTTC. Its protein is CASSEGLPETGSYEQYF.

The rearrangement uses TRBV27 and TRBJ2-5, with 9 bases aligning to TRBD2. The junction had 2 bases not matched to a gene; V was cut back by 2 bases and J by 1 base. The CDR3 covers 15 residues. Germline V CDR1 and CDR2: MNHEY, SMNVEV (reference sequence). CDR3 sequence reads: CASSLSGRIQETQYF. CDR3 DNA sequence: TGTGCCAGCAGTTTAAGCGGGAGGATCCAAGAGACCCAGTACTTC.

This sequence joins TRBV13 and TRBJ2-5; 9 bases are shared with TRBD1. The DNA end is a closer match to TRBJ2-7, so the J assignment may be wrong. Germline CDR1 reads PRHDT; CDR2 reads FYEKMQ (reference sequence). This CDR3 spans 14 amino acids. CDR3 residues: CASSLGTGHNEQYF. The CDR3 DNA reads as TGTGCCAGCAGCCTCGGGACAGGGCACAACGAGCAGTACTTC.

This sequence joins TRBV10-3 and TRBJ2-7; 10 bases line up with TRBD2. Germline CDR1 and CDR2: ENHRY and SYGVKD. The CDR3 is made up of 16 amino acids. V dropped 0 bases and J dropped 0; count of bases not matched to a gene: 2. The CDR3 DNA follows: TGTGCCATCAGTGAGTCGACTAGCGGGCTCTCCTACGAGCAGTACTTC. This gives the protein CAISESTSGLSYEQYF.

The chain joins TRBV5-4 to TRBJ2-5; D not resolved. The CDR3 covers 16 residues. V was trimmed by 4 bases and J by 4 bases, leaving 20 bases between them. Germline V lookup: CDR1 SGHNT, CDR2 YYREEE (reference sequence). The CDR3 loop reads CASSPIKSASSETQYF. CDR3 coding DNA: TGTGCCAGCAGCCCTATAAAATCGGCCTCTTCAGAGACCCAGTACTTC.

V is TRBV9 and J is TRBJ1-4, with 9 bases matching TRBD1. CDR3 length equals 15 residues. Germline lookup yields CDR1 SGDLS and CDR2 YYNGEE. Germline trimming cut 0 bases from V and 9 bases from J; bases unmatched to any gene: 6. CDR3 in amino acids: CASSVVDRGDKKLFF. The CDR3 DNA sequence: TGTGCCAGCAGCGTAGTGGACAGGGGAGACAAAAAACTGTTTTTT.

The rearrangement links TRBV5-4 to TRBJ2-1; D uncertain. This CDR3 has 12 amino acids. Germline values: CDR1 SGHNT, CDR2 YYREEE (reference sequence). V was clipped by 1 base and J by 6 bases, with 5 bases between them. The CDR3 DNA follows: TGTGCCAGCAGCTTGAGACTCAATGAGCAGTTCTTC. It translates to CASSLRLNEQFF.

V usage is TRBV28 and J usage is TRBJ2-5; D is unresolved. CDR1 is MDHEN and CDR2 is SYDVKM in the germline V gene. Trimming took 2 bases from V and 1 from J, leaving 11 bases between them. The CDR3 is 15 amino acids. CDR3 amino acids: CASSLVGLGQETQYF. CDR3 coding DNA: TGTGCCAGCAGTTTAGTAGGGTTAGGCCAAGAGACCCAGTACTTC. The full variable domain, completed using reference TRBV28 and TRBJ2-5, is DVKVTQSSRYLVKRTGEKVFLECVQDMDHENMFWYRQDPGLGLRLIYFSYDVKMKEKGDIPEGYSVSREKKERFSLILESASTNQTSMYLCASSLVGLGQETQYFGPGTRLLVL.

The CDR3 sequence is CTSSQDTTEETQYF. The DNA for the CDR3 is TGCACCAGCAGCCAAGATACGACGGAGGAGACCCAGTACTTC. This chain uses TRBV1 with TRBJ2-5; the table's D call, TRBD2, was not checked against the DNA. TRBV1 is described as a pseudogene. The CDR3 sequence is 14 residues long.

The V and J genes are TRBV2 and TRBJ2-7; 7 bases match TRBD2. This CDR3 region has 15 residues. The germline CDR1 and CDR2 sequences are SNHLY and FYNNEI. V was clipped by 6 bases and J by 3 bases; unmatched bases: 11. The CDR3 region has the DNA TGTGCCAGCAGCGGGGACTACGTTTTGGACTACGAGCAGTACTTC. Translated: CASSGDYVLDYEQYF.

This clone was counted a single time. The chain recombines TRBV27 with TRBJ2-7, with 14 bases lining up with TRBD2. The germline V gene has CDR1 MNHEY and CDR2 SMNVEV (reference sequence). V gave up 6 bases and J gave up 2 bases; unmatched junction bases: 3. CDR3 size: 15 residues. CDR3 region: CASRQGLAGAYEQYF. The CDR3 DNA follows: TGTGCCAGCAGACAGGGACTAGCGGGAGCCTACGAGCAGTACTTC.

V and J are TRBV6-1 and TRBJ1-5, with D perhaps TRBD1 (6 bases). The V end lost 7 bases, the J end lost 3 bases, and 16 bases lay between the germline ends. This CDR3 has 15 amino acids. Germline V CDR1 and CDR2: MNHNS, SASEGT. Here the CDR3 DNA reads TGTGCCAGCATGCAGAGTCGGACAGACAATCAGCCCCAGCATTTT. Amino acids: CASMQSRTDNQPQHF.

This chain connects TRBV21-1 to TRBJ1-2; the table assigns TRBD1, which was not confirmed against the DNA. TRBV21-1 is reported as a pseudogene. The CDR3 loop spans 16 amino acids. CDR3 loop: CASNRYEGTGVDGYTF. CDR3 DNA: TGTGCCAGCAACAGATATGAAGGGACAGGGGTAGATGGCTACACCTTC.

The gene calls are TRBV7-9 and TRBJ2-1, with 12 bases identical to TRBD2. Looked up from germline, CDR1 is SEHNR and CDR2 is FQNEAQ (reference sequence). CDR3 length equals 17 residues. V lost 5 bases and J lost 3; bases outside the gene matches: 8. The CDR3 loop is CASSLLRTSGDYNEQFF. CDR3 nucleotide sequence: TGTGCCAGCAGCCTACTAAGGACTAGCGGGGACTACAATGAGCAGTTCTTC.

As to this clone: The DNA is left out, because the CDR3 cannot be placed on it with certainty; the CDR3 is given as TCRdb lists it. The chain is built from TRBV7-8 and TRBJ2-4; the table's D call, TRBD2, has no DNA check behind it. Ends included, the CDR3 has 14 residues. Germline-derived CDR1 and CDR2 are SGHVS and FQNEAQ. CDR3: CASSPIWASGAIYF.

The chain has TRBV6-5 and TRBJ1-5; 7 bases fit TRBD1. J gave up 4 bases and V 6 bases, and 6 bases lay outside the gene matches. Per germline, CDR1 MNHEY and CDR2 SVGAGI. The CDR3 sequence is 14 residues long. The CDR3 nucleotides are TGTGCCAGCAGGCGGACGACAGGGAATCAGCCCCAGCATTTT. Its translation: CASRRTTGNQPQHF.

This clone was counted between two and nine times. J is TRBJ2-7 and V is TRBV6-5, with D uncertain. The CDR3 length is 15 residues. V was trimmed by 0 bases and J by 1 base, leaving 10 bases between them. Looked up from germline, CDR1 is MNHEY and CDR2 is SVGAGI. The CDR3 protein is CASSYSAADSYEQYF. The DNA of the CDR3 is TGTGCCAGCAGTTACTCGGCGGCCGATTCCTACGAGCAGTACTTC.

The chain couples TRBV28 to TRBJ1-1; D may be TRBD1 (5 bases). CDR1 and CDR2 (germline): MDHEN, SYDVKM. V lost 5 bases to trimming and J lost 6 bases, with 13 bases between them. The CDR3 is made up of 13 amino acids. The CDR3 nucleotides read TGTGCCAGCAGTATTCAAAGGGGACCTGAAGCTTTCTTT. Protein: CASSIQRGPEAFF.

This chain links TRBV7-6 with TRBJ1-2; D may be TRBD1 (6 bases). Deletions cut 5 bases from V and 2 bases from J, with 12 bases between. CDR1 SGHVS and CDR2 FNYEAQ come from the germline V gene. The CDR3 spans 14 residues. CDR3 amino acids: CASSPDTGNYGYTF. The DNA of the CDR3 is TGTGCCAGCAGCCCAGATACAGGGAACTATGGCTACACCTTC.